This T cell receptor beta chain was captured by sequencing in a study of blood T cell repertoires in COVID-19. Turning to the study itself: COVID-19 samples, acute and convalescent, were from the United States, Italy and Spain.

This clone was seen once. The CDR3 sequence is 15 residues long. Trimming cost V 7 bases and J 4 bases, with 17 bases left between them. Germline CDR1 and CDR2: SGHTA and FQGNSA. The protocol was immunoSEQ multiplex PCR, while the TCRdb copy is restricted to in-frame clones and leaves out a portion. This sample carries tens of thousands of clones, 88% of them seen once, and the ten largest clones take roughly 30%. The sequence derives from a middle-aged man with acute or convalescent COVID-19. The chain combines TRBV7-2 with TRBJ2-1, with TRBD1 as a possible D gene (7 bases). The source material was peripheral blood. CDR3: CASTRGGGIYNEQFF. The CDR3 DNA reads TGTGCCAGCACTAGAGGGGGCGGGATATACAATGAGCAGTTCTTC. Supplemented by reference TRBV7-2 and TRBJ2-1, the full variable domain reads GAGVSQSPSNKVTEKGKDVELRCDPISGHTALYWYRQSLGQGLEFLIYFQGNSAPDKSGLPSDRFSAERTGGSVSTLTIQRTQQEDSAVYLCASTRGGGIYNEQFFGPGTRLTVL.